The 10 T cell receptor beta chains listed next were all sequenced from one sample in a study of T cells expressing NK-cell markers. TCRdb reprocessed the 5' RACE reads and stores each CDR3 protein as one record, lacking DNA. Found here are 25,000 to 35,000 distinct CDR3 sequences; the top ten clones hold about 60%. The specimen was blood T cells: a sorted CD56 or NKG2C T cell subset, CD4+ or CD8+ T cells, or bulk PBMC T cells (not recorded which). These receptors all come from a woman between 18 and 75 years old in good health.

The chain has TRBV14 and TRBJ2-7. The CDR3 covers 14 residues. Germline values: CDR1 SGHDN, CDR2 FVKESK. The CDR3 is CASSLGTGPYEQYF.

The V and J genes are TRBV24-1 and TRBJ2-1; checking the TCRdb D call of TRBD2 is not possible without DNA. Germline CDR1 is KGHDR and CDR2 is SFDVKD. This CDR3 comprises 17 residues. CDR3 in amino acids: CATSDLRGSGDPNEQFF.

The rearrangement uses TRBV5-6 and TRBJ2-7; the D call of TRBD2 rests on TCRdb alone, since no DNA is present to check it. The CDR3 sequence is 15 residues long. Germline V lookup: CDR1 SGHDT, CDR2 YYEEEE. The CDR3 reads CASSSILDSSYEQYF.

The gene calls are TRBV7-3 and TRBJ2-1; with no DNA, the TCRdb D assignment of TRBD2 cannot be verified. This CDR3 contains 13 residues. Per germline, CDR1 SGHTA and CDR2 FQGTGA. The CDR3 protein is CASSPSGVNEQFF.

The chain uses TRBV29-1 and TRBJ2-1. The CDR3 is 13 amino acids. Per the germline V gene, CDR1 is SQVTM and CDR2 is ANQGSEA. CDR3 region: CSAGVGSYNEQFF.

The genes are TRBV6-1 and TRBJ2-5. Germline V gene lookup returns CDR1 MNHNS and CDR2 SASEGT. The CDR3 covers 14 residues. The CDR3 sequence is CASSVGGYQETQYF.

J is TRBJ1-2 and V is TRBV29-1; no DNA is available, so the TRBD1 call from TCRdb remains unchecked. Germline CDR1 SQVTM, CDR2 ANQGSEA. The CDR3 length is 12 residues. The CDR3: CSVDTGYYGYTF.

V gene TRBV4-1 combines with J gene TRBJ2-5; TCRdb proposes TRBD1, but this gene call is untestable without DNA. Germline values: CDR1 MGHRA, CDR2 YSYEKL. This CDR3 has 15 amino acids. The CDR3 protein is CASRLGGAEQETQYF.

This rearrangement joins TRBV30 to TRBJ2-5; TCRdb designates TRBD1, a call that cannot be tested without DNA. Germline CDR1 and CDR2: GTSNPN and SVGIG (reference sequence). The CDR3 loop spans 15 amino acids. CDR3 residues: CAWSYTGTPFETQYF. The full variable domain, in which reference TRBV30 and TRBJ2-5 provide the parts outside the CDR3, is SQTIHQWPATLVQPVGSPLSLECTVEGTSNPNLYWYRQAAGRGLQLLFYSVGIGQISSEVPQNLSASRPQDRQFILSSKKLLLSDSGFYLCAWSYTGTPFETQYFGPGTRLLVL.

V gene TRBV2 combines with J gene TRBJ2-7. The CDR3 length is 11 residues. Germline loops: CDR1 SNHLY, CDR2 FYNNEI. The CDR3 region is CASSPPYEQYF.